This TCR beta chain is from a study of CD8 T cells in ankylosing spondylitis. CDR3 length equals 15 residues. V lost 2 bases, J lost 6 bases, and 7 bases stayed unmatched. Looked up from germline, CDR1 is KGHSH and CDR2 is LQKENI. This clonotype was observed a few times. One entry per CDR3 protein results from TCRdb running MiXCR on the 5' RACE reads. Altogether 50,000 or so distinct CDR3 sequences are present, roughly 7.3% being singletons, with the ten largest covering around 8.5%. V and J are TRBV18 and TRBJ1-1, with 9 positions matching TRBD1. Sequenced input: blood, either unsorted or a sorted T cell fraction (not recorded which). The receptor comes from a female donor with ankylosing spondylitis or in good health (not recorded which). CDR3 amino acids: CASSPYNRGRAEAFF. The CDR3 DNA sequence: TGTGCCAGCTCACCATATAACAGGGGGCGCGCTGAAGCTTTCTTT.